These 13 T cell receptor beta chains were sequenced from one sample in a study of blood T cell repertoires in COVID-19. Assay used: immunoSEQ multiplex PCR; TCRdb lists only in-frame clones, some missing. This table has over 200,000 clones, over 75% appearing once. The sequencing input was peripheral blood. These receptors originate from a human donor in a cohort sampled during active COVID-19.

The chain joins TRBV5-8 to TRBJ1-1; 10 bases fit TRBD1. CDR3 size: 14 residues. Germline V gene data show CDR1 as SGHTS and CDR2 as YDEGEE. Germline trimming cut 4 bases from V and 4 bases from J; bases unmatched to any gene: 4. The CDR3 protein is CASSPRDRGTEAFF. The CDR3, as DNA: TGTGCCAGCAGCCCCCGGGACAGGGGCACTGAAGCTTTCTTT.

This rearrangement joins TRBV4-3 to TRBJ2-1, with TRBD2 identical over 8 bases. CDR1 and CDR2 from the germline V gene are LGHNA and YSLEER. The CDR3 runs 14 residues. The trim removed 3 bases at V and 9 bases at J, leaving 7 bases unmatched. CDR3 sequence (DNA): TGCGCCAGCAGCCAGTCCGGGAGGGGCGGTGAGCAGTTCTTC. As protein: CASSQSGRGGEQFF.

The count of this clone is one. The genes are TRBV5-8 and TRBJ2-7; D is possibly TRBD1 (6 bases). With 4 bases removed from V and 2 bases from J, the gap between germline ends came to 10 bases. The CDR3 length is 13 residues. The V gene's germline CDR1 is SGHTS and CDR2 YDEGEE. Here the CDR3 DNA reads TGTGCCAGCAGCAACAGGGTTACCTACGAGCAGTACTTC. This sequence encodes CASSNRVTYEQYF.

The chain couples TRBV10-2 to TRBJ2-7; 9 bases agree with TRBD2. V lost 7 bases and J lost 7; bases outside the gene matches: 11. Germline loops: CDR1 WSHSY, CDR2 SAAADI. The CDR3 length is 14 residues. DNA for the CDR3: TGCGCCAGCACACCGGGACTAGCTGTGGGGGAGCAGTACTTC. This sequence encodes CASTPGLAVGEQYF.

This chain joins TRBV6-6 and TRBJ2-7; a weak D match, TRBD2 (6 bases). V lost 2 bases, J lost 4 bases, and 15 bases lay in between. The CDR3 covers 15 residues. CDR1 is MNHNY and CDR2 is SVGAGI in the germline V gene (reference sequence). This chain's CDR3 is CASSYAAPGRYEQYF. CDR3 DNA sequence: TGTGCCAGCAGTTACGCGGCTCCGGGGAGGTACGAGCAGTACTTC.

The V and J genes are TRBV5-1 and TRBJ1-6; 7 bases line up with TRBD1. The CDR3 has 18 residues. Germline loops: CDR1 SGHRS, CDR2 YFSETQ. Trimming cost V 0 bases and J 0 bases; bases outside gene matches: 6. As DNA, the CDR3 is TGCGCCAGCAGCTTGGCAGGGGGAGCAAGCTCCTATAATTCACCCCTCCACTTT. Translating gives CASSLAGGASSYNSPLHF. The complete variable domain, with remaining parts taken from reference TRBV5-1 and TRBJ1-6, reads KAGVTQTPRYLIKTRGQQVTLSCSPISGHRSVSWYQQTPGQGLQFLFEYFSETQRNKGNFPGRFSGRQFSNSRSEMNVSTLELGDSALYLCASSLAGGASSYNSPLHFGNGTRLTVT.

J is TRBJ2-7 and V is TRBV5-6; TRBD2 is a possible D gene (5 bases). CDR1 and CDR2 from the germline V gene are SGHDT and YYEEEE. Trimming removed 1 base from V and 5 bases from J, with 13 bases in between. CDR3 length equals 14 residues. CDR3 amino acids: CASSLPSYSHEQYF. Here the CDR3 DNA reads TGTGCCAGCAGCTTGCCTAGCTACAGCCACGAGCAGTACTTC.

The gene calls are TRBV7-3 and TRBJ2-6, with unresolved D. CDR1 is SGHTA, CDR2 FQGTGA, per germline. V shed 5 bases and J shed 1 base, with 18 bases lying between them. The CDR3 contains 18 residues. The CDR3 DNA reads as TGTGCCAGCAGCCCACGAGGTTCAGCGAGATCTGGGGCCAACGTCCTGACTTTC. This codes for CASSPRGSARSGANVLTF.

CDR3 residues: CASSYSGRNTGELFF. The CDR3 bases are TGTGCCAGCAGTTACTCGGGCAGAAACACCGGGGAGCTGTTTTTT. The genes are TRBV6-2 or TRBV6-3 and TRBJ2-2; unclear D gene. The germline V gene encodes CDR1 MNHEY and CDR2 SVGEGT. V lost 0 bases and J 2 bases, leaving 7 bases between the germline ends. CDR3 size: 15 residues.

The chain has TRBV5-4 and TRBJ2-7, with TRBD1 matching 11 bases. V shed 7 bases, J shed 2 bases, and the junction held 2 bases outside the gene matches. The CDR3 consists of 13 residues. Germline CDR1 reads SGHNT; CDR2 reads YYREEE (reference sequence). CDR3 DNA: TGTGCCAGCGGGACAGGGGGAACCTACGAGCAGTACTTC. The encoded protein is CASGTGGTYEQYF.

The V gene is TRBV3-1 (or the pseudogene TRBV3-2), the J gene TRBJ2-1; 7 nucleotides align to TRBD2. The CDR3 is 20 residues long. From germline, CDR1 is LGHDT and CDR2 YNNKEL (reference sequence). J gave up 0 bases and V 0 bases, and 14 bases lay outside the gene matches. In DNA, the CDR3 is TGTGCCAGCAGCCAAGAAGGGTATGGGGGGAGGGCGATCTCCTACAATGAGCAGTTCTTC. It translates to CASSQEGYGGRAISYNEQFF.

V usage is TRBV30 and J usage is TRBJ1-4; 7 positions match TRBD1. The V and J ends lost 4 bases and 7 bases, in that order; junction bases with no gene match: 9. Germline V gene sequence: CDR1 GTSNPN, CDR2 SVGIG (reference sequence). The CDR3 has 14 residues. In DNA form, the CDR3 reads TGTGCCTGGAAGAGACAGGGCAGGAGTGAAAAACTGTTTTTT. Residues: CAWKRQGRSEKLFF.

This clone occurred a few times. CDR3 region: CASSLGRGRTYEQYF. As DNA, the CDR3 is TGCGCCAGCAGCTTGGGCAGGGGGAGAACCTACGAGCAGTACTTC. V gene TRBV5-1 combines with J gene TRBJ2-7; TRBD1 matches at 7 bases. J gave up 2 bases and V 0 bases, and 5 bases lay outside the gene matches. Germline CDR1 SGHRS, CDR2 YFSETQ. This CDR3 region has 15 residues.